The 18 T cell receptor beta chains presented below share a single source sample, sequenced in a study of shared clonotypes between healthy human individuals. Method: immunoSEQ multiplex PCR; TCRdb's copy keeps in-frame clones and lacks some. Among hundreds of thousands of clones listed, 90% to 97% were seen once. The sample taken for sequencing was naive CD4+ T cells sorted from blood. The sample's subset: CD45RA+ positively selected. The receptors derive from a woman between 25 and 40 years old in good health.

The J gene is TRBJ2-7, the V gene TRBV18; D might be TRBD2 (5 bases). V lost 4 bases to trimming and J lost 3 bases, with 13 bases between them. Per the germline V gene, CDR1 is KGHSH and CDR2 is LQKENI. The CDR3 loop spans 14 amino acids. CDR3 in amino acids: CASSRAGRDYEQYF. In DNA form, the CDR3 reads TGTGCCAGCTCACGGGCCGGACGGGACTACGAGCAGTACTTC.

The rearrangement uses TRBV5-1 and TRBJ1-2; D is undetermined. Germline CDR1 reads SGHRS; CDR2 reads YFSETQ. Trimming cost V 1 base and J 4 bases, with 11 bases left between them. The CDR3 runs to 14 residues. The CDR3, as DNA: TGCGCCAGCAGCTTGCTGGCAGGAGGCTATGGCTACACCTTC. It codes for CASSLLAGGYGYTF.

V and J are TRBV28 and TRBJ2-5; 11 bases are shared with TRBD2. The better agreement between TRBJ2-7 and the DNA end casts doubt on the J call. CDR3 size: 16 residues. The germline V gene encodes CDR1 MDHEN and CDR2 SYDVKM. The CDR3 DNA is TGTGCCAGCAGTGCTAGCGGGAGGAATAGAAACTACGAGCAGTACTTC. This codes for CASSASGRNRNYEQYF.

This chain joins TRBV15 and TRBJ2-1; TRBD1 might be the D (5 bases). From germline, CDR1 is LNHNV and CDR2 YYDKDF (reference sequence). The CDR3 is 14 amino acids. The V gene lost 0 bases and the J gene lost 10 bases, with 13 bases spanning the gap. CDR3 sequence (DNA): TGTGCCACCAGCAGAGATCCCCAGGGTGGAGAGCAGTTCTTC. As protein: CATSRDPQGGEQFF.

V is TRBV9 and J is TRBJ2-7; no clear D. V lost 0 bases, J lost 6 bases, and 10 bases lay in between. The CDR3 is 13 residues long. Germline CDR1 and CDR2: SGDLS and YYNGEE. The CDR3 DNA is TGTGCCAGCAGCGTAGAGCCGGGCTCCGAGCAGTACTTC. Its protein product is CASSVEPGSEQYF.

This chain links TRBV19 with TRBJ2-7; a weak D match, TRBD1 (6 bases). CDR1 and CDR2 (germline): LNHDA, SQIVND (reference sequence). V dropped 3 bases and J dropped 6 bases, with 18 bases sitting between them. This CDR3 has 15 amino acids. This CDR3 is CASSITHRDLSEQYF. The CDR3 DNA is TGTGCCAGTAGTATTACCCACAGGGACCTAAGCGAGCAGTACTTC.

This sequence joins TRBV10-1 and TRBJ2-3, with 7 bases matching TRBD1. J was trimmed by 0 bases and V by 3 bases; bases with no gene match: 3. Per the germline V gene, CDR1 is WNHNN and CDR2 is SYGVQD (reference sequence). This CDR3 spans 15 amino acids. The CDR3 coding sequence is TGCGCCAGCAGTGACCGAGGGGGCAGCACAGATACGCAGTATTTT. This sequence encodes CASSDRGGSTDTQYF.

This clone was picked up one time. This chain links TRBV19 with TRBJ2-5, with no clear D. The V gene lost 8 bases and the J gene lost 4 bases, with 5 bases spanning the gap. The CDR3 length is 10 residues. CDR1 and CDR2 from the germline V gene are LNHDA and SQIVND (reference sequence). The CDR3 here is CASGGETQYF. CDR3 in DNA: TGTGCCAGTGGTGGAGAGACCCAGTACTTC.

The chain links TRBV6-1 to TRBJ1-3; D is possibly TRBD1 (5 bases). This CDR3 spans 14 amino acids. Germline V gene lookup returns CDR1 MNHNS and CDR2 SASEGT. Trimming took 4 bases from V and 0 from J, leaving 7 bases between them. The CDR3 sequence: CASSGGGSGNTIYF. CDR3 nucleotides: TGTGCCAGCAGTGGCGGGGGCTCTGGAAACACCATATATTTT.

V is TRBV19 and J is TRBJ2-3, with a tentative D call TRBD2 (6 bases). The ends were cut back, 7 bases at V and 2 bases at J, with 16 bases in the middle. The CDR3 is 15 amino acids. The germline V gene has CDR1 LNHDA and CDR2 SQIVND (reference sequence). Here the CDR3 DNA reads TGTGCCAGTACCCCAGCGGAGGGCATCACAGATACGCAGTATTTT. Translated, it gives CASTPAEGITDTQYF.

This clone appeared a single time. The CDR3 DNA reads TGTGCCAGCAGCACTCCAGACAGTTCTGAAGAGACCCAGTACTTC. Protein sequence: CASSTPDSSEETQYF. The chain carries TRBV5-4 and TRBJ2-5, with D perhaps matching TRBD1 (5 bases). The CDR3 contains 15 residues. The V and J ends lost 4 bases and 3 bases respectively, with 16 bases between them. Germline V CDR1 and CDR2: SGHNT, YYREEE (reference sequence).

This clone was observed once. The genes are TRBV19 and TRBJ1-1, with D possibly matching TRBD1 (6 bases). Trimming took off 1 base at V and 4 bases at J, with 10 bases between the two ends. The V gene's germline CDR1 is LNHDA and CDR2 SQIVND (reference sequence). The CDR3 sequence is 14 residues long. The CDR3 is CASSIGTEGTEAFF. In DNA, the CDR3 is TGTGCCAGTAGTATAGGGACAGAGGGCACTGAAGCTTTCTTT.

The gene calls are TRBV29-1 and TRBJ2-5; D gene uncertain. The CDR3 length is 13 residues. Trimming removed 4 bases at V and 0 bases at J, with 9 bases between. Germline assignment: CDR1 SQVTM and CDR2 ANQGSEA. The CDR3 sequence: CSVANSYQETQYF. CDR3 DNA: TGCAGCGTTGCTAACTCCTACCAAGAGACCCAGTACTTC.

This rearrangement joins TRBV30 to TRBJ2-2, with 11 bases that match TRBD2. CDR1 GTSNPN and CDR2 SVGIG come from the germline V gene (reference sequence). V gave up 2 bases and J gave up 4 bases; unmatched junction bases: 3. The CDR3 runs 15 residues. This CDR3 reads CAWSRLAGITGELFF. Here the CDR3 DNA reads TGTGCCTGGAGTAGACTAGCGGGAATCACCGGGGAGCTGTTTTTT.

The genes are TRBV7-9 and TRBJ1-1, with D maybe TRBD1 (6 bases). Trimming pared 2 bases from V and 1 base from J, leaving 11 bases between. The CDR3 spans 15 residues. The germline gives CDR1 SEHNR, CDR2 FQNEAQ (reference sequence). CDR3: CASSLLGGGNTEAFF. The CDR3 nucleotides read TGTGCCAGCAGCTTACTGGGAGGGGGGAACACTGAAGCTTTCTTT.

The chain links TRBV25-1 to TRBJ2-3, with D uncertain. The germline V gene encodes CDR1 MGHDK and CDR2 SYGVNS. V was shortened by 0 bases and J by 8 bases, with 3 bases between the two germline ends. This CDR3 has 11 amino acids. The CDR3 is CASSEYLTQYF. Here the CDR3 DNA reads TGTGCCAGCAGTGAATATCTTACGCAGTATTTT. The whole variable domain, filled in from reference TRBV25-1 and TRBJ2-3, reads EADIYQTPRYLVIGTGKKITLECSQTMGHDKMYWYQQDPGMELHLIHYSYGVNSTEKGDLSSESTVSRIRTEHFPLTLESARPSHTSQYLCASSEYLTQYFGPGTRLTVL.

The J gene is TRBJ2-5, the V gene TRBV5-8; tentatively, D is TRBD1 (6 bases). TRBJ2-7 explains the end of the DNA better; the J call may be wrong. This CDR3 region has 13 residues. Germline CDR1 SGHTS, CDR2 YDEGEE. CDR3 in amino acids: CASSLGPGDEQYF. The CDR3 DNA reads as TGTGCCAGCAGCTTGGGGCCAGGGGACGAGCAGTACTTC.

The J gene is TRBJ2-7, the V gene TRBV7-9; TRBD1 is a possible D gene (5 bases). Germline V CDR1 and CDR2: SEHNR, FQNEAQ (reference sequence). Trimming shortened V by 1 base and J by 2 bases, and 12 bases separated the two germline ends. The CDR3 is 15 residues long. The CDR3 is CASSLGATDTYEQYF. CDR3 DNA: TGTGCCAGCAGCTTAGGGGCGACAGACACCTACGAGCAGTACTTC.